This T cell receptor beta chain was retrieved from a study of blood T cell repertoires in COVID-19. About the research overall: T cells, B-cell-depleted T cells, or PBMCs supplied cDNA or gDNA.

This clone appeared once. Across 20 to 25 US areas, participants ranged in age from about 18 to 90 years. The ends lost 2 bases at V and 6 bases at J; junction bases unmatched: 6. The CDR3 length is 15 residues. Per the germline V gene, CDR1 is SGHNT and CDR2 is YYREEE (reference sequence). Per the authors' pipeline: The assay estimated nucleated cells by amplifying reference gene primers. Assay: immunoSEQ multiplex PCR; the TCRdb copy retains only in-frame clones and omits some. The DNA was the basis for D and trimming; V, J and clone size are from that table. The table lists fewer than 350,000 clones, about nine tenths of them singletons.

This clonotype was obtained from a man in his 60s who had recovered from COVID-19. The chain recombines TRBV5-4 with TRBJ2-1; 9 bases fit TRBD2. The sample consisted of PBMCs or T cells enriched from blood (not recorded which). The CDR3 reads CASSFNAGGGNEQFF. CDR3 in DNA: TGTGCCAGCAGCTTTAATGCGGGAGGGGGCAATGAGCAGTTCTTC.